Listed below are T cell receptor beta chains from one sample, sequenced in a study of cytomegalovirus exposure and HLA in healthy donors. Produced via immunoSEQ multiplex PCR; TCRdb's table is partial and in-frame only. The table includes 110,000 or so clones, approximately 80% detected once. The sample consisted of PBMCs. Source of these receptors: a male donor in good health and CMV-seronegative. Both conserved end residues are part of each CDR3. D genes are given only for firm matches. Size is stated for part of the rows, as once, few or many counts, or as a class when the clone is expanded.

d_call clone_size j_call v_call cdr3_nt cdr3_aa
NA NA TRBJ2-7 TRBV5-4 TGTGCCAGCAGCTTCGGGTCTTACGAGCAGTACTTC CASSFGSYEQYF
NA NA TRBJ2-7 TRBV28 TGTGCCAGCGGGGCAGGGGTTGACGAGCAGTACTTC CASGAGVDEQYF
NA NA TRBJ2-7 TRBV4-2 TGTGCCAGCAGCCCGGGGTACGTGGACGAGCAGTACTTC CASSPGYVDEQYF
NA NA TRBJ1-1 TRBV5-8 TGTGCCAGCAGCCAAGGACAAGAAACAATGAACACTGAAGCTTTCTTT CASSQGQETMNTEAFF
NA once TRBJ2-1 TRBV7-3 TGTGCCAGCAGCTTAGGAGCCGGGAACTATGAGCAGTTCTTC CASSLGAGNYEQFF
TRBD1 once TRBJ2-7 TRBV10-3 TGTGCCATCAGCAGACAGGGGGCAGCTGCGGACGAGCAGTACTTC CAISRQGAAADEQYF
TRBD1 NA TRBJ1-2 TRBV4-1 TGCGCCAGCAGCCTCCAACAGGGGAACTATGGCTACACCTTC CASSLQQGNYGYTF
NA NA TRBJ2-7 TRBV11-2 TGTGCCAGCAGCTCTCTGATTAGATTCAGGGACTACGAGCAGTACTTC CASSSLIRFRDYEQYF
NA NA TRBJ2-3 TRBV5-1 TGCGCCAGCAGCGTCTGGGGCAGCGGCACAGATACGCAGTATTTT CASSVWGSGTDTQYF
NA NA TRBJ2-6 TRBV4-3 TGCGCCAGCAGCCAAGAGGCGCGGCCTGGGGCCAACGTCCTGACTTTC CASSQEARPGANVLTF
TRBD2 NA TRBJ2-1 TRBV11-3 TGTGCCAGCAGCTTATACGGCGCTAGCGGGAGTTATGAGCAGTTCTTC CASSLYGASGSYEQFF
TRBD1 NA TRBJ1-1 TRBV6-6 TGTGCCAGCAGAGCCGTGGGGACAGGGAACACTGAAGCTTTCTTT CASRAVGTGNTEAFF
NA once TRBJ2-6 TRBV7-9 TGTTCCAGCAGCCCCCAGCCGGGGAACTCTGGGGCCAACGTCCTGACTTTC CSSSPQPGNSGANVLTF
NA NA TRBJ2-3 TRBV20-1 TGCAGTGCTAGTCGGGGGGATACGCAGTATTTT CSASRGDTQYF
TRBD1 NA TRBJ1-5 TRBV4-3 TGCGCCAGCAGCCAAGATTGGCAGGGGGTACAGCCCCAGCATTTT CASSQDWQGVQPQHF
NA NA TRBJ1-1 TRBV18 TGTGCCAGCTCACCACATTGGGTGGGACACCTGAACACTGAAGCTTTCTTT CASSPHWVGHLNTEAFF
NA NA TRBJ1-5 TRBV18 TGTGCCAGCTCACCAGGGGCCGGTCAGCCCCAGCATTTT CASSPGAGQPQHF
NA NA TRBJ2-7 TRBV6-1 TGTGCCAACAGTGAAGCCGCAGGGTACGAGCAGTACTTC CANSEAAGYEQYF
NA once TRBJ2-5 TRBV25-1 TGTGCCAGCAGTGAAGGGGCCTCTGGCCAAGAGACCCAGTACTTC CASSEGASGQETQYF
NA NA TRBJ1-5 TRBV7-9 TGTGCCAGCCAGGAGGGGTCCTATAGCAATCAGCCCCAGCATTTT CASQEGSYSNQPQHF
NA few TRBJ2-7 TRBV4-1 TGCGCCAGCAGCCACGTAGTCTCCTACGAGCAGTACTTC CASSHVVSYEQYF
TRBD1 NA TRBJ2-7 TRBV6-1 TGTGCCAGCCCTGGACAGGGGGGAGGGCAGTACTTC CASPGQGGGQYF
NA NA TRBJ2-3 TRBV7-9 TGTTCCAGCAGCCCTAGCACAGATACGCAGTATTTT CSSSPSTDTQYF
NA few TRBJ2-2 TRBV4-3 TGCGCCAGCAGCCAAGAAGCCCGGGGGAACACCGGGGAGCTGTTTTTT CASSQEARGNTGELFF
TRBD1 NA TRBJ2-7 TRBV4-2 TGTGCCAGCAGCCAAGAGTGGGGACAGGGGGGCGGGTACGAGCAGTACTTC CASSQEWGQGGGYEQYF
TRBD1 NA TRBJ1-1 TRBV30 TGTGCCTGGAGCGTTACAGGGGGGGGAAAAGCTTTCTTT CAWSVTGGGKAFF
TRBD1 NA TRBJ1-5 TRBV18 TGTGCCAGCTCTCTGGCCGGGACAGGGGGAAATCAGCCCCAGCATTTT CASSLAGTGGNQPQHF
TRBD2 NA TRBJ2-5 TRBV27 TGTGCCAGCAGCCCCCGCGGGAGCCAAGAGACCCAGTACTTC CASSPRGSQETQYF
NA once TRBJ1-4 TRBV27 TGTGCCAGCAGTTTGAGGGGGGGGGAAAAACTGTTTTTT CASSLRGGEKLFF
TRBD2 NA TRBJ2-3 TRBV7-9 TGTGCCAGCAGCTCAGGGACTAGCGGGAGAGGGGATACGCAGTATTTT CASSSGTSGRGDTQYF
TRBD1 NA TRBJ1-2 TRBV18 TGTGCCAGCTCACCGTCATCCCCGGCGGGACAGGGCGGTTGGGGCTACACCTTC CASSPSSPAGQGGWGYTF
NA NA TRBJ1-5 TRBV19 TGTGCCAGTAGTGTAGGTTTTGTAAGCAATCAGCCCCAGCATTTT CASSVGFVSNQPQHF
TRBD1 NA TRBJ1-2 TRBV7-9 TGTGCCAGCAGCCCGGGACAGCCCGGCTACACCTTC CASSPGQPGYTF